The 17 T cell receptor beta chains reported below all come from one sample, sequenced in a study of blood T cell repertoires in COVID-19. The repertoire was sequenced with immunoSEQ multiplex PCR; TCRdb's copy has only in-frame clones and lacks some. The table lists roughly 190,000 clones, approximately 90% of them singletons. Sequencing input: peripheral blood. The receptors here all came from a woman of 80 years or more in a cohort sampled during active or convalescent COVID-19.

This rearrangement joins TRBV4-1 to TRBJ1-2; perhaps TRBD1 as D (6 bases). With 2 bases removed from V and 4 bases from J, the gap between germline ends came to 11 bases. Per germline, CDR1 MGHRA and CDR2 YSYEKL. The CDR3 contains 14 residues. The CDR3 DNA follows: TGCGCCAGCAGCCAACCGGACAGCCTCTATGGCTACACCTTC. As protein: CASSQPDSLYGYTF.

CDR3 in amino acids: CSASSAGGPGVTQYF. The CDR3 DNA sequence: TGCAGTGCTAGTTCTGCGGGAGGGCCCGGGGTGACCCAGTACTTC. V gene TRBV20-1 combines with J gene TRBJ2-5; 9 bases are shared with TRBD2. The CDR3 covers 15 residues. The germline V gene encodes CDR1 DFQATT and CDR2 SNEGSKA (reference sequence). With 3 bases clipped from V and 7 bases from J, the junction kept 12 bases outside the gene matches.

The chain's CDR3 is CASRGLASGEETQYF. Here the CDR3 DNA reads TGTGCCTCCAGAGGCTTGGCTAGCGGGGAAGAGACCCAGTACTTC. The gene calls are TRBV19 and TRBJ2-5, with 9 bases fitting TRBD2. The ends lost 11 bases at V and 3 bases at J; junction bases unmatched: 13. Germline CDR1 LNHDA, CDR2 SQIVND (reference sequence). The CDR3 is 15 amino acids.

In its sample, this clone was seen once. This chain joins TRBV5-1 and TRBJ1-6; 9 nucleotides agree with TRBD1. There are 16 residues in the CDR3. Trimming cost V 4 bases and J 4 bases; bases outside gene matches: 6. From germline, CDR1 is SGHRS and CDR2 YFSETQ. This CDR3 reads CASSTTDRGYNSPLHF. DNA of the CDR3: TGCGCCAGCAGCACAACCGACAGGGGGTATAATTCACCCCTCCACTTT. The whole variable domain, filled in from reference TRBV5-1 and TRBJ1-6, reads KAGVTQTPRYLIKTRGQQVTLSCSPISGHRSVSWYQQTPGQGLQFLFEYFSETQRNKGNFPGRFSGRQFSNSRSEMNVSTLELGDSALYLCASSTTDRGYNSPLHFGNGTRLTVT.

This chain connects TRBV5-6 to TRBJ2-2; tentatively, D is TRBD2 (5 bases). Germline values: CDR1 SGHDT, CDR2 YYEEEE. This CDR3 comprises 16 residues. Between the trimmed V and J ends, which lost 4 bases and 0 bases, there was a span of 13 bases. CDR3 sequence (DNA): TGTGCCAGCAGCCCTAGGACTTTGGCGAACACCGGGGAGCTGTTTTTT. Translating gives CASSPRTLANTGELFF.

This clone was seen just once. This sequence joins TRBV10-2 and TRBJ2-2, with TRBD1 matching over 10 bases. V dropped 7 bases and J dropped 4; count of bases not matched to a gene: 3. The CDR3 extends over 14 amino acids. The germline CDR1 and CDR2 sequences are WSHSY and SAAADI. The CDR3 loop reads CASKWTGGTGELFF. The CDR3 nucleotides are TGCGCCAGCAAGTGGACAGGGGGCACCGGGGAGCTGTTTTTT.

This chain links TRBV4-1 with TRBJ1-1; 11 bases fit TRBD1. This CDR3 is 19 amino acids long. V lost 1 base and J lost 0; bases outside the gene matches: 10. Germline values: CDR1 MGHRA, CDR2 YSYEKL. The CDR3 reads CASSQVGRRTGGMNTEAFF. CDR3 DNA: TGCGCCAGCAGCCAAGTCGGTCGCCGGACAGGGGGCATGAACACTGAAGCTTTCTTT.

This clone occurred a few times. This chain connects TRBV4-3 to TRBJ2-4; 12 nucleotides match TRBD2. This CDR3 has 16 residues. CDR1 and CDR2 (germline): LGHNA, YSLEER. Unmatched junction bases numbered 8, after V lost 4 bases and J lost 7 bases. CDR3 amino acids: CASSPGTSGGRNIQYF. CDR3 DNA sequence: TGCGCCAGCAGCCCGGGTACTAGCGGGGGGCGGAACATTCAGTACTTC.

This chain connects TRBV7-8 to TRBJ2-7; D might be TRBD2 (6 bases). The ends were cut back, 4 bases at V and 4 bases at J, with 14 bases in the middle. The CDR3 has 14 amino acids. Germline CDR1 and CDR2: SGHVS and FQNEAQ. The CDR3 coding sequence is TGTGCCAGCAGCTCCCGGGGGTTTGAATACGAGCAGTACGTC. This codes for CASSSRGFEYEQYV.

V usage is TRBV28 and J usage is TRBJ2-5; 7 positions agree with TRBD2. Trimming cost V 6 bases and J 3 bases; bases outside gene matches: 13. CDR3 size: 16 residues. Germline lookup yields CDR1 MDHEN and CDR2 SYDVKM. CDR3 in DNA: TGTGCCAGCAGCCCAGCGGGGTTCGAGGGTAAAGAGACCCAGTACTTC. It specifies CASSPAGFEGKETQYF.

This clone was seen a single time. The gene calls are TRBV29-1 and TRBJ2-3; the match to TRBD1 covers 9 bases. CDR3 length: 13 residues. V was clipped by 7 bases and J by 6 bases; unmatched bases: 8. The germline gives CDR1 SQVTM, CDR2 ANQGSEA. The CDR3 spells CSAGTGPSDTQYF. The CDR3 nucleotides are TGCAGCGCCGGGACAGGGCCCTCGGATACGCAGTATTTT.

The V call is TRBV5-6, the J call TRBJ2-1; 11 bases line up with TRBD2. Trimming at V came to 0 bases and at J to 5 bases, leaving 1 base not matched to a gene. This CDR3 has 15 amino acids. Germline values: CDR1 SGHDT, CDR2 YYEEEE. The CDR3 is CASSLGLAGNNEQFF. CDR3 bases: TGTGCCAGCAGCTTGGGACTAGCGGGAAACAATGAGCAGTTCTTC.

The chain carries TRBV7-9 and TRBJ1-1; D remains ambiguous. V was trimmed by 4 bases and J by 10 bases, leaving 16 bases between them. Germline V gene lookup returns CDR1 SEHNR and CDR2 FQNEAQ (reference sequence). The CDR3 contains 13 residues. The CDR3 protein is CASSSSAPLVAFF. The CDR3 region has the DNA TGTGCCAGCAGCTCATCTGCCCCTTTAGTAGCTTTCTTT. Full variable domain (missing parts from reference TRBV7-9 and TRBJ1-1): DTGVSQNPRHKITKRGQNVTFRCDPISEHNRLYWYRQTLGQGPEFLTYFQNEAQLEKSRLLSDRFSAERPKGSFSTLEIQRTEQGDSAMYLCASSSSAPLVAFFGQGTRLTVV.

The chain couples TRBV27 to TRBJ2-7; the match to TRBD1 covers 8 bases. With 1 base clipped from V and 7 bases from J, the junction kept 9 bases outside the gene matches. The germline CDR1 and CDR2 sequences are MNHEY and SMNVEV (reference sequence). The CDR3 is 15 amino acids. CDR3 protein: CASSLFETGEREQYF. The CDR3 nucleotides are TGTGCCAGCAGTTTATTCGAGACAGGGGAGCGAGAGCAGTACTTC.

This clone was picked up one time. This chain joins TRBV7-8 and TRBJ2-7; tentatively, D is TRBD1 (5 bases). Trimming removed 8 bases from V and 4 bases from J, with 15 bases in between. Germline-derived CDR1 and CDR2 are SGHVS and FQNEAQ. This CDR3 contains 13 residues. CDR3 in DNA: TGTGCCAGCTCTTATCTGACAGTATACGAGCAGTACTTC. The encoded protein is CASSYLTVYEQYF.

This chain uses TRBV5-4 with TRBJ2-5; 7 positions match TRBD2. Trimming removed 0 bases from V and 7 bases from J; junction bases left unmatched: 6. The CDR3 runs 14 residues. Germline V CDR1 and CDR2: SGHNT, YYREEE (reference sequence). This CDR3 is CASSLESWGGTQYF. Written as DNA, the CDR3 is TGTGCCAGCAGCTTGGAATCCTGGGGGGGGACCCAGTACTTC.

V usage is TRBV6-5 and J usage is TRBJ1-4, with a possible D match to TRBD1 (5 bases). The CDR3 is made up of 16 amino acids. Trimming removed 0 bases at V and 7 bases at J, with 15 bases between. Germline V gene data show CDR1 as MNHEY and CDR2 as SVGAGI. CDR3 sequence: CASSYSPKRGVEKLFF. CDR3 sequence (DNA): TGTGCCAGCAGTTACTCTCCGAAAAGGGGCGTTGAAAAACTGTTTTTT.